Listed below are T cell receptor beta chains from one sample, sequenced in a study of long-term antiretroviral therapy in people with HIV. The protocol was immunoSEQ multiplex PCR, while the TCRdb copy is restricted to in-frame clones and leaves out a portion. Among tens of thousands of clones, 90% to 95% were seen once, and the ten largest hold around 7.6%. The sample consisted of unsorted PBMCs, taken more than 6 years after starting antiretroviral therapy. Receptors originate from a man aged 25-45 years with HIV. The CDR3 runs from the conserved cysteine through the conserved F or W. A D gene is named only where the DNA matches it firmly. The size field is filled for only some rows; it gives once, few, many or a size class.

>TRBJ2-1|TRBV11-3|13|.|.
TGTGCCACTTCTTGGGGGAGCGGCAATGAGCAGTTCTTC
CATSWGSGNEQFF
>TRBJ1-5|TRBV12-5|15|.|.
TGTGCTAGTGGTTCAGCAGGGTATTTTTTACAGCCCCAGCATTTT
CASGSAGYFLQPQHF
>TRBJ2-2|TRBV5-6|16|.|.
TGTGCCAGCAGCTTGGTTTCAGCTTCGAACACCGGGGAGCTGTTTTTT
CASSLVSASNTGELFF
>TRBJ2-1|TRBV6-4|16|TRBD1|.
TGTGCCAGCAGTGACTCTCCCGGGACAGGGCGAGATGAGCAGTTCTTC
CASSDSPGTGRDEQFF
>TRBJ2-7|TRBV5-1|14|.|.
TGCGCCAGCAGCTTTTCGCAGGGAAAGGGTGAGCAGTACTTC
CASSFSQGKGEQYF
>TRBJ2-7|TRBV29-1|11|TRBD1|.
TGCAGCGCTGACAGGGGCGGCGAGCAGTACTTC
CSADRGGEQYF
>TRBJ2-5|TRBV19|15|TRBD2|.
TGTGCCAGTAAGACTAGCGGGGGGGCCAAAGAGACCCAGTACTTC
CASKTSGGAKETQYF
>TRBJ2-3|TRBV5-6|13|.|once
TGTGCCAGCAGCTCAACTAGCACAGATACGCAGTATTTT
CASSSTSTDTQYF
>TRBJ2-7|TRBV7-2|14|.|.
TGTGCCAGCAGCCCTGGTGCCAGCTCCTACGAGCAGTACTTC
CASSPGASSYEQYF
>TRBJ2-1|TRBV9|18|.|.
TGTGCCAGCAGCGTAGGTCGTCCGGAGCTAGAGGGTGGAAATGAGCAGTTCTTC
CASSVGRPELEGGNEQFF
>TRBJ1-1|TRBV6-4|15|.|.
TGTGCCAGCAGTCCCTCGCCAGGTTATAACACTGAAGCTTTCTTT
CASSPSPGYNTEAFF
>TRBJ2-5|TRBV5-4|11|.|.
TGTGCCAGCAGCACCCGGGAGACCCAGTACTTC
CASSTRETQYF
>TRBJ2-1|TRBV6-1|13|.|.
TGTGCCAGCAGTCAATACAGTGGCAATGAGCAGTTCTTC
CASSQYSGNEQFF
>TRBJ1-2|TRBV25-1|13|TRBD1|.
TGTGCCAGCAGAGGGGGCCTAGTCTATGGCTACACCTTC
CASRGGLVYGYTF